This T cell receptor (beta chain) is from a study of OX40 agonist ivuxolimab in advanced cancers. Study as a whole: Dose-escalation patients' cancers were hepatocellular carcinoma, melanoma, renal cell or head and neck cancer. A male proportion of approximately 80% was recorded, with mean age about 62 years and range about 20 to 90. Three patients showed partial responses: one hepatocellular carcinoma and two cutaneous melanoma cases.

Unmatched junction bases numbered 10, after V lost 8 bases and J lost 2 bases. The CDR3 covers 15 residues. From germline, CDR1 is MNHNS and CDR2 SASEGT. The data were produced by immunoSEQ multiplex PCR, yet TCRdb's version contains in-frame clones alone and is incomplete. The table shows some 150,000 clones, with 85% to 95% occurring only once. The V call is TRBV6-1, the J call TRBJ2-7, with 9 positions matching TRBD1. The receptor's source is an adult with an advanced solid tumor such as melanoma, head and neck, liver or kidney cancer. Sequenced here: CD4+ or CD8+ T cells sorted from blood, sampled in a trial of the OX40 agonist ivuxolimab. DNA of the CDR3: TGTGCCAGCTGTTCTCCGGGACAGGGTGCCTACGAGCAGTACTTC. Its translation is CASCSPGQGAYEQYF.